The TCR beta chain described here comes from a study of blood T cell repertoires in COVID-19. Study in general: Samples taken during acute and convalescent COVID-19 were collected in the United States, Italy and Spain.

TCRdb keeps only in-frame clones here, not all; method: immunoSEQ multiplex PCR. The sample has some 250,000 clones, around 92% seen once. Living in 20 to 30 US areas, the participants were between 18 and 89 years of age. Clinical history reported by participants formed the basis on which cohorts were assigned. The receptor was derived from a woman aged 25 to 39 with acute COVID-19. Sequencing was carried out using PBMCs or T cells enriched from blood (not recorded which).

Here the CDR3 DNA reads TGTGCCAGCAGTGAATATCTCTCTGGACAGGGGAAGTACAATGAGCAGTTCTTC. It specifies CASSEYLSGQGKYNEQFF. The chain couples TRBV25-1 to TRBJ2-1; the match to TRBD1 covers 9 bases. CDR3 length equals 18 residues. Germline values: CDR1 MGHDK, CDR2 SYGVNS. The junction had 10 bases not matched to a gene; V was cut back by 0 bases and J by 4 bases.